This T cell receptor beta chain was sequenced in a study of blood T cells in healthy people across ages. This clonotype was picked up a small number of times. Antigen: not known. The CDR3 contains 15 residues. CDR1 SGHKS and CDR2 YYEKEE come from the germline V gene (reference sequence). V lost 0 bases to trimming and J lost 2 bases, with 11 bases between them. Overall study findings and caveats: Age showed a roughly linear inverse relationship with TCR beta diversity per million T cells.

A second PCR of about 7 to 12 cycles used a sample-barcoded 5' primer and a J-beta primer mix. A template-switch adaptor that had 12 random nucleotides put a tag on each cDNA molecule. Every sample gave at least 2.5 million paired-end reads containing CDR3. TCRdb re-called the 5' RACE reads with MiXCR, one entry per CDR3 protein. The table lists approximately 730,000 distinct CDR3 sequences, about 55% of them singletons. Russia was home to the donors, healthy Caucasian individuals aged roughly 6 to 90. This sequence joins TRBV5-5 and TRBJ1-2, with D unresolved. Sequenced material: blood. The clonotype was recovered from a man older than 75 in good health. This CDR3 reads CASSLDPGSNYGYTF. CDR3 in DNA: TGTGCCAGCAGCTTGGATCCGGGGTCAAACTATGGCTACACCTTC.